A selection of T cell receptor beta chains follows, all from one sample in a study of OX40 agonist ivuxolimab in advanced cancers. Only in-frame clones appear in the TCRdb table, and some are missing; sequencing was by immunoSEQ multiplex PCR. Of tens of thousands of clones in the sample, approximately 90% were seen once. The sequenced sample was CD4+ or CD8+ T cells sorted from blood, obtained in a trial of the OX40 agonist ivuxolimab. Receptors originate from an adult with an advanced solid tumor such as melanoma, head and neck, liver or kidney cancer. Each CDR3 is given with its conserved first and last residue. Each record gives: J gene, D gene, V gene, clone size, CDR3 protein, CDR3 DNA. D genes are given only for firm matches. Some rows have no size entry. The others give once, few or many, or a class for an expanded clone.

TRBJ2-1,.,TRBV5-4,.,CASSETGFEYNEQFF,TGTGCCAGCAGCGAAACAGGGTTTGAATACAATGAGCAGTTCTTC
TRBJ1-4,.,TRBV11-3,.,CASSFQGDEKLFF,TGTGCCAGCAGCTTCCAGGGCGATGAAAAACTGTTTTTT
TRBJ2-6,TRBD1,TRBV23-1,.,CASSHQGARPGYSGANVLTF,TGCGCCAGCAGTCACCAGGGGGCGCGCCCGGGTTACTCTGGGGCCAACGTCCTGACTTTC
TRBJ2-4,.,TRBV19,.,CASSIGHLLAKNIQYF,TGTGCCAGTAGTATAGGGCACCTACTAGCCAAAAACATTCAGTACTTC
TRBJ1-5,.,TRBV27,.,CASQGLNQPQHF,TGTGCCAGTCAGGGTCTCAATCAGCCCCAGCATTTT
TRBJ2-2,.,TRBV6-4,.,CASSDANTGELFF,TGTGCCAGCAGTGACGCTAACACCGGGGAGCTGTTTTTT
TRBJ2-7,.,TRBV19,.,CASSRGPTYEQYF,TGTGCCAGTAGCAGGGGCCCAACCTACGAGCAGTACTTC
TRBJ1-5,.,TRBV6-6,.,CASSYGGIGSNQPQHF,TGTGCCAGCAGTTACGGTGGAATTGGAAGCAATCAGCCCCAGCATTTT
TRBJ1-5,.,TRBV5-1,.,CASSLGGGSNQPQHF,TGCGCCAGCAGCTTGGGAGGGGGGAGCAATCAGCCCCAGCATTTT
TRBJ2-7,.,TRBV19,.,CASSIAGTMSSYEQYF,TGTGCCAGTAGTATAGCCGGGACAATGAGCTCCTACGAGCAGTACTTC
TRBJ2-1,.,TRBV7-2,.,CASSLGTYNEQFF,TGTGCCAGCAGCTTAGGGACTTACAATGAGCAGTTCTTC
TRBJ1-2,TRBD1,TRBV19,.,CASSIQGAGGYTF,TGTGCCAGTAGTATACAGGGGGCTGGTGGCTACACCTTC
TRBJ2-7,TRBD2,TRBV6-6,.,CASIRGSGENYEQYF,TGTGCCAGCATCCGAGGGAGCGGGGAGAACTACGAGCAGTACTTC
TRBJ2-2,.,TRBV5-4,.,CASSLGGLALTGELFF,TGTGCCAGCAGCTTAGGGGGACTTGCACTCACCGGGGAGCTGTTTTTT
TRBJ2-3,TRBD2,TRBV4-1,.,CASSQVGTSGIDTQYF,TGCGCCAGCAGCCAAGTCGGGACTAGCGGGATTGATACGCAGTATTTT
TRBJ2-1,TRBD2,TRBV9,.,CASSVATTSGTYNEQFF,TGTGCCAGCAGCGTAGCGACGACTAGCGGAACCTACAATGAGCAGTTCTTC
TRBJ2-3,TRBD1,TRBV19,.,CASSIPRGTGDDTQYF,TGTGCCAGTAGCATACCACGGGGGACAGGGGACGATACGCAGTATTTT
TRBJ1-2,TRBD1,TRBV16,once,CASSHTGTGENGYTF,TGTGCCAGCAGCCATACCGGGACAGGGGAGAATGGCTACACCTTC
TRBJ2-2,.,TRBV10-2,.,CASSVRGTGELFF,TGCGCCAGCAGTGTTCGGGGCACCGGGGAGCTGTTTTTT
TRBJ2-5,.,TRBV5-1,.,CASSFKETQYF,TGCGCCAGCAGCTTTAAAGAGACCCAGTACTTC
TRBJ1-1,TRBD1,TRBV19,.,CASSIMGQGAAAFF,TGTGCCAGTAGTATAATGGGACAGGGGGCAGCTGCTTTCTTT
TRBJ2-2,.,TRBV9,.,CASSVLATGQGLAGNTGELFF,TGTGCCAGCAGCGTCTTGGCAACGGGACAGGGCCTAGCGGGAAACACCGGGGAGCTGTTTTTT
TRBJ2-1,TRBD2,TRBV9,.,CASSPSRGSGRPGEQFF,TGTGCCAGCAGCCCTTCTAGGGGAAGCGGGAGGCCCGGGGAGCAGTTCTTC
TRBJ2-7,.,TRBV6-6,few,CASSYARSEQYF,TGTGCCAGCAGTTACGCGCGGTCCGAGCAGTACTTC
TRBJ2-5,.,TRBV30,once,CAWRDGVGTQYF,TGTGCCTGGAGGGACGGAGTAGGGACCCAGTACTTC
TRBJ2-3,.,TRBV29-1,.,CSVEGPVTDTQYF,TGCAGCGTTGAGGGTCCTGTCACAGATACGCAGTATTTT
TRBJ1-2,.,TRBV6-4,.,CASSDNGYRYTF,TGTGCCAGCAGTGATAATGGGTACCGCTACACCTTC